The 13 T cell receptor beta chains given below trace back to one sample, sequenced in a study of blood T cell repertoires in COVID-19. Clones were sequenced by immunoSEQ multiplex PCR, and TCRdb holds only the in-frame ones, with some missing. The sample records 200,000 to 250,000 clones, roughly 85% being singletons. The sample consisted of peripheral blood. These receptors originate from a woman aged 70-85 years with COVID-19, enrolled during active disease.

This chain joins TRBV6-5 and TRBJ1-5, with 9 bases that match TRBD1. V lost 11 bases to trimming and J lost 2 bases; unmatched junction nucleotides: 7. This CDR3 has 14 amino acids. The germline V gene has CDR1 MNHEY and CDR2 SVGAGI. The CDR3 nucleotides are TGTGCCTCGGGAAGGACAGGGGGCAATCAGCCCCAGCATTTT. Translation: CASGRTGGNQPQHF.

The V and J genes are TRBV6-4 and TRBJ1-3; TRBD1 might be the D (5 bases). Trimming stripped 2 bases from V and 0 bases from J, with 17 bases between. The CDR3 contains 18 residues. From germline, CDR1 is MRHNA and CDR2 SNTAGT. CDR3 bases: TGTGCCAGCAGTGACGGGACGCCCGGGGGGAGCTCTGGAAACACCATATATTTT. This sequence encodes CASSDGTPGGSSGNTIYF.

This sequence joins TRBV5-8 and TRBJ1-6; 8 bases line up with TRBD1. The V and J ends lost 6 bases and 8 bases, in that order; junction bases with no gene match: 7. Germline loops: CDR1 SGHTS, CDR2 YDEGEE. This CDR3 has 14 amino acids. This CDR3 reads CASTTTGAHSPLHF. The CDR3, as DNA: TGTGCCAGCACCACGACAGGGGCTCATTCACCCCTCCACTTT. Based on the CDR3 plus reference TRBV5-8 and TRBJ1-6, the full variable domain is EAGVTQSPTHLIKTRGQQATLRCSPISGHTSVYWYQQALGLGLQFLLWYDEGEERNRGNFPPRFSGRQFPNYSSELNVNALELEDSALYLCASTTTGAHSPLHFGNGTRLTVT.

The rearrangement joins TRBV3-1 (or the pseudogene TRBV3-2) to TRBJ2-1; 8 positions match TRBD1. The J segment lost 8 bases and the V segment lost 0 bases, leaving 24 bases of the junction unmatched. The CDR3 runs to 21 residues. Germline assignment: CDR1 LGHDT and CDR2 YNNKEL (reference sequence). The CDR3 DNA sequence: TGTGCCAGCAGCCAAGACGGCAGTATCCAAGGGGGACAGGATTATTCGTATGAGCAGTTCTTC. Protein: CASSQDGSIQGGQDYSYEQFF.

The V call is TRBV23-1, the J call TRBJ1-5; tentative D call: TRBD1 (6 bases). TRBV23-1 is known as an ORF, though its function is uncertain. The V end lost 3 bases, the J end lost 6 bases, and 21 bases lay between the germline ends. This CDR3 spans 17 amino acids. Written as DNA, the CDR3 is TGCGCCAGCAGTCATTCTGTCCGGACAGAGAAACCTCAGCCCCAGCATTTT. Encoded protein: CASSHSVRTEKPQPQHF.

V usage is TRBV5-5 and J usage is TRBJ1-2; weak D call: TRBD1 (6 bases). The CDR3 totals 14 residues. Germline CDR1 and CDR2: SGHKS and YYEKEE (reference sequence). V was cut by 1 base and J by 4 bases, with 11 bases left in between. CDR3 DNA sequence: TGTGCCAGCAGCTTGAGTAACAGGGCCTATGGCTACACCTTC. Translated: CASSLSNRAYGYTF. Supplemented by reference TRBV5-5 and TRBJ1-2, the full variable domain reads DAGVTQSPTHLIKTRGQQVTLRCSPISGHKSVSWYQQVLGQGPQFIFQYYEKEERGRGNFPDRFSARQFPNYSSELNVNALLLGDSALYLCASSLSNRAYGYTFGSGTRLTVV.

This clone appeared a single time. The chain carries TRBV4-2 and TRBJ1-6, with D perhaps matching TRBD1 (6 bases). V was pared by 0 bases and J by 8 bases, with 23 bases between. Germline V gene lookup returns CDR1 LGHNA and CDR2 YNFKEQ. The CDR3 consists of 19 residues. The CDR3 nucleotides read TGTGCCAGCAGCCAAGATTACCCTCGAGGGACAAGCCTTCATTCACCCCTCCACTTT. It codes for CASSQDYPRGTSLHSPLHF.

This chain connects TRBV19 to TRBJ2-3; 7 bases agree with TRBD2. The CDR3 length is 15 residues. Unmatched junction bases numbered 7, after V lost 5 bases and J lost 2 bases. Germline V lookup: CDR1 LNHDA, CDR2 SQIVND (reference sequence). CDR3: CASSSAGTTTDTQYF. As DNA, the CDR3 is TGTGCCAGTAGTTCCGCCGGGACTACCACAGATACGCAGTATTTT.

This clone was picked up a small number of times. This chain uses TRBV2 with TRBJ2-7, with D perhaps matching TRBD1 (5 bases). The V and J ends lost 5 bases and 7 bases respectively, with 6 bases between them. Germline V gene data show CDR1 as SNHLY and CDR2 as FYNNEI. CDR3 length: 10 residues. Written as DNA, the CDR3 is TGTGCCAGCAGTTACAGGGAGCAGTACTTC. Its translation is CASSYREQYF.

The chain has TRBV6-2 or TRBV6-3 and TRBJ1-2; a possible D gene is TRBD1 (5 bases). Germline loops: CDR1 MNHEY, CDR2 SVGEGT. This CDR3 has 15 residues. The germline V and J ends were trimmed by 2 bases and 5 bases, with 15 bases remaining between them. CDR3 protein: CASSYAREDLYGYTF. As DNA, the CDR3 is TGTGCCAGCAGTTACGCCAGGGAGGACCTTTATGGCTACACCTTC.

This chain connects TRBV28 to TRBJ1-6; D is ambiguous. Germline V gene lookup returns CDR1 MDHEN and CDR2 SYDVKM. CDR3 length: 16 residues. The V end lost 4 bases, the J end lost 0 bases, and 10 bases lay between the germline ends. CDR3 amino acids: CASSYFSGSYNSPLHF. In DNA, the CDR3 is TGTGCCAGCAGTTACTTTAGTGGCTCCTATAATTCACCCCTCCACTTT.

V is TRBV10-3 and J is TRBJ1-1; no clear D. The CDR3 runs to 15 residues. Germline-derived CDR1 and CDR2 are ENHRY and SYGVKD. V lost 6 bases and J 1 base, leaving 15 bases between the germline ends. The CDR3 nucleotides are TGTGCCATCAGCCCTCTATCAGAGGGGAACACTGAAGCTTTCTTT. Translation: CAISPLSEGNTEAFF.

This chain uses TRBV6-2 or TRBV6-3 with TRBJ1-3, with TRBD1 identical over 7 bases. Germline V gene data show CDR1 as MNHEY and CDR2 as SVGEGT. Losses at the gene ends were 6 bases for V and 2 bases for J; bases not matched to a gene: 7. The CDR3 consists of 15 residues. In DNA form, the CDR3 reads TGTGCCAGCAGCCGACGGACAGGAGCTGGAAACACCATATATTTT. Residues: CASSRRTGAGNTIYF.